What follows describes a single T cell receptor beta chain. The entry originates in a study of blood T cell repertoires in COVID-19. Profiled with immunoSEQ multiplex PCR; TCRdb holds only in-frame clones, not every one. Of about 240,000 clones listed, around 87% are singletons. The CDR3 covers 15 residues. Germline loops: CDR1 SGHDN, CDR2 FVKESK. J was trimmed by 4 bases and V by 7 bases; bases with no gene match: 13. This sequence was found in a woman between 40 and 50 years old with acute COVID-19. V gene TRBV14 combines with J gene TRBJ2-7; 7 nucleotides match TRBD2. The specimen sequenced was PBMCs or T cells enriched from blood (not recorded which). The CDR3 here is CASNGEGQRGYEQYF. DNA of the CDR3: TGTGCCAGCAACGGGGAGGGTCAGCGGGGATACGAGCAGTACTTC. Full variable domain (outside the CDR3, taken from reference TRBV14 and TRBJ2-7): EAGVTQFPSHSVIEKGQTVTLRCDPISGHDNLYWYRRVMGKEIKFLLHFVKESKQDESGMPNNRFLAERTGGTYSTLKVQPAELEDSGVYFCASNGEGQRGYEQYFGPGTRLTVT.